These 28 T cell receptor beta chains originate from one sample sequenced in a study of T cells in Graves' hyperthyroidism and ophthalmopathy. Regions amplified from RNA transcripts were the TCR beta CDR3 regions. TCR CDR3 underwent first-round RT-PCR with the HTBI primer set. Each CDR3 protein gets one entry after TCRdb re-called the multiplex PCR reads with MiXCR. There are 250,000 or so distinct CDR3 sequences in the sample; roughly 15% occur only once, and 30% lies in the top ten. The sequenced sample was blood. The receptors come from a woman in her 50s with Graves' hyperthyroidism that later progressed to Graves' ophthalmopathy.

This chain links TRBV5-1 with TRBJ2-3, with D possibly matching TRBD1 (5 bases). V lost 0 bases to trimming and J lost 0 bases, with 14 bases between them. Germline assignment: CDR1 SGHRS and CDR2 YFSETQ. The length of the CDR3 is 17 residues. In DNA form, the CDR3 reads TGCGCCAGCAGCTTGGCCGGGCCAGGGCTTAGCACAGATACGCAGTATTTT. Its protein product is CASSLAGPGLSTDTQYF.

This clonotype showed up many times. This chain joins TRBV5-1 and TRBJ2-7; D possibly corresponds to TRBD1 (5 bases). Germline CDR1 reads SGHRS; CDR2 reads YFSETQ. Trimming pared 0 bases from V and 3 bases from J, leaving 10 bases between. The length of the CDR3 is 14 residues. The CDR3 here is CASSLGGGYYEQYF. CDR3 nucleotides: TGCGCCAGCAGCTTGGGGGGCGGTTACTACGAGCAGTACTTC.

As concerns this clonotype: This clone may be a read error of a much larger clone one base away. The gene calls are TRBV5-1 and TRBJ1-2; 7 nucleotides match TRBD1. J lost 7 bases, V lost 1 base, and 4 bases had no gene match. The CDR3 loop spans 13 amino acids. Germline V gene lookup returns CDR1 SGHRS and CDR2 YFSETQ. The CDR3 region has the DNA TGCGCCAGCAGCTTGCAGGCAGGGGGTGGCTACACCTTC. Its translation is CASSLQAGGGYTF. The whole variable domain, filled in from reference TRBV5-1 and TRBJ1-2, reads KAGVTQTPRYLIKTRGQQVTLSCSPISGHRSVSWYQQTPGQGLQFLFEYFSETQRNKGNFPGRFSGRQFSNSRSEMNVSTLELGDSALYLCASSLQAGGGYTFGSGTRLTVV.

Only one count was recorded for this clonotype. CDR3 DNA sequence: TGTGCCACCAGCAGGTGGGACAGGGTGGGTGAGCAGTACTTC. This gives the protein CATSRWDRVGEQYF. The V and J genes are TRBV15 and TRBJ2-7, with 9 bases lining up with TRBD1. CDR1 is LNHNV and CDR2 is YYDKDF in the germline V gene (reference sequence). With V trimmed by 3 bases and J by 7 bases, 7 bases remained unmatched. The CDR3 consists of 14 residues.

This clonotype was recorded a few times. The CDR3 loop reads CASSLLGVNPNTGELFF. The CDR3 DNA follows: TGCGCCAGCAGCTTACTGGGTGTGAATCCGAACACCGGGGAGCTGTTTTTT. The chain recombines TRBV5-1 with TRBJ2-2; D is undetermined. This CDR3 has 17 amino acids. Germline V gives CDR1 SGHRS, CDR2 YFSETQ. The V gene lost 2 bases and the J gene lost 0 bases, with 14 bases spanning the gap.

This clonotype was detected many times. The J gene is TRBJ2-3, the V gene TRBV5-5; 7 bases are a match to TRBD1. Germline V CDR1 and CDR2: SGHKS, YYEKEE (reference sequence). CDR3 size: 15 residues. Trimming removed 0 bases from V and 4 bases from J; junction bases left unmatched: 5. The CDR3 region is CASSLGQGVSDTQYF. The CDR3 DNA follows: TGTGCCAGCAGCTTGGGACAGGGAGTCTCAGATACGCAGTATTTT. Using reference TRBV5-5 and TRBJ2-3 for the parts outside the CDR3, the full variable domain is DAGVTQSPTHLIKTRGQQVTLRCSPISGHKSVSWYQQVLGQGPQFIFQYYEKEERGRGNFPDRFSARQFPNYSSELNVNALLLGDSALYLCASSLGQGVSDTQYFGPGTRLTVL.

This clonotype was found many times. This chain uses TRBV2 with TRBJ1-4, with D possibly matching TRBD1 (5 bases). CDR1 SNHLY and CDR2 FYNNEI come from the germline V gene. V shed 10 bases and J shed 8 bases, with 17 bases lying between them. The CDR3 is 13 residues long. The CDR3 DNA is TGTGCCACAGACCTTGGGGGAGGAGAAAAACTGTTTTTT. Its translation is CATDLGGGEKLFF.

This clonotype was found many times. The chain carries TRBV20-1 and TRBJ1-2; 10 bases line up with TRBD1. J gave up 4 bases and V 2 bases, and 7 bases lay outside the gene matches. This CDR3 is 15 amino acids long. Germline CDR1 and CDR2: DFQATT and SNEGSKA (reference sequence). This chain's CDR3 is CSARQGQGLGYGYTF. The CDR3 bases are TGCAGTGCTAGACAGGGACAGGGGTTGGGCTATGGCTACACCTTC.

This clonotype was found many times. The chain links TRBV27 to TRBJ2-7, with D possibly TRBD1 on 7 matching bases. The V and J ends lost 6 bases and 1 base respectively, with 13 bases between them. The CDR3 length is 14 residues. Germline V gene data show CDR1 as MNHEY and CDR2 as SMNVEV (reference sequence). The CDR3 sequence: CASRRDRPSYEQYF. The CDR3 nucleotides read TGTGCCAGCAGGCGGGACAGACCTTCCTACGAGCAGTACTTC.

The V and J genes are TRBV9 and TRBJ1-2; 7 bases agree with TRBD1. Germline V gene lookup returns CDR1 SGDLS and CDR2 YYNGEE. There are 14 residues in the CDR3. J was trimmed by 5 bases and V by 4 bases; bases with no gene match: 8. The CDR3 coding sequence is TGTGCCAGCAGCCGCGGGACAGACATTTATGGCTACACCTTC. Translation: CASSRGTDIYGYTF.

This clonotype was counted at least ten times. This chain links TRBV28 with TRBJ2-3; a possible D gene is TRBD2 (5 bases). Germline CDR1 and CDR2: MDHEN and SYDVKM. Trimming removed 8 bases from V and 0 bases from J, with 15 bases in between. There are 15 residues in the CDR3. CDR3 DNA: TGTGCCAGCTTACCTCCGGGGAAAAGCACAGATACGCAGTATTTT. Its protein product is CASLPPGKSTDTQYF.

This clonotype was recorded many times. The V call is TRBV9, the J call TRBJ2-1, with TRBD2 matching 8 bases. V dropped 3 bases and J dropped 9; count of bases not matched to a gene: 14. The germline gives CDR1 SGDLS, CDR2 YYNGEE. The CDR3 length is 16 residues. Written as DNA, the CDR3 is TGTGCCAGCAGCGAACCGGGGAGCGGGAGTGGGGGTGAGCAGTTCTTC. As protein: CASSEPGSGSGGEQFF.

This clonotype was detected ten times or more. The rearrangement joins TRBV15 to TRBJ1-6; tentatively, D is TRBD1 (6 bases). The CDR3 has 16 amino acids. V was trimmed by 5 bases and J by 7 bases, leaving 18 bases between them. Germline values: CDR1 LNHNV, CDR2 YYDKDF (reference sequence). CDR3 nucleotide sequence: TGTGCCACCAGCCGGACACGGGGGGGGCGAAATTCACCCCTCCACTTT. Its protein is CATSRTRGGRNSPLHF.

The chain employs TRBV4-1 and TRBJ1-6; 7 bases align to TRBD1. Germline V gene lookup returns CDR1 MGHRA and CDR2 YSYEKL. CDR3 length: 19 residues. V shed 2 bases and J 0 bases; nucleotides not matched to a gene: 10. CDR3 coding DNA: TGCGCCAGCAGCCAACTGGGACAGTCGACGAACTCCTATAATTCACCCCTCCACTTT. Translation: CASSQLGQSTNSYNSPLHF.

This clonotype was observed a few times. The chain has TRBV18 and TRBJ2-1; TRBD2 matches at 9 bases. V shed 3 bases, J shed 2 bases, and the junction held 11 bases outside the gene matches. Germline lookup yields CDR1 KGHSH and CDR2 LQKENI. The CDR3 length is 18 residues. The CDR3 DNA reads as TGTGCCAGCTCACCCCGTCTCAGACTAGCGGTGGCCTACAATGAGCAGTTCTTC. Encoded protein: CASSPRLRLAVAYNEQFF.

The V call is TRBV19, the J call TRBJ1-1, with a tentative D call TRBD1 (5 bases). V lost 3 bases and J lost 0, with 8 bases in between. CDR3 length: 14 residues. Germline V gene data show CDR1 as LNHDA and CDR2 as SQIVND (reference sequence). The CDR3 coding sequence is TGTGCCAGTAGTATCGGGGCTTTGAACACTGAAGCTTTCTTT. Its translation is CASSIGALNTEAFF.

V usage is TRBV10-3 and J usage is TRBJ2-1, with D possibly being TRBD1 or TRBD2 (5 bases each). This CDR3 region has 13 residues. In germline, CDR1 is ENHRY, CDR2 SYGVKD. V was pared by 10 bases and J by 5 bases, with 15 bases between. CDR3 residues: CATGTVLNNEQFF. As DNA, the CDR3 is TGTGCCACCGGGACCGTACTAAACAATGAGCAGTTCTTC.

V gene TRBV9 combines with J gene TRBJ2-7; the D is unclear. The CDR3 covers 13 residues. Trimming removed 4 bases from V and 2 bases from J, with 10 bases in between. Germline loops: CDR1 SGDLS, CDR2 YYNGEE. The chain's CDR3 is CASSLRQPYEQYF. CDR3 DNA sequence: TGTGCCAGCAGCTTGCGGCAGCCCTACGAGCAGTACTTC.

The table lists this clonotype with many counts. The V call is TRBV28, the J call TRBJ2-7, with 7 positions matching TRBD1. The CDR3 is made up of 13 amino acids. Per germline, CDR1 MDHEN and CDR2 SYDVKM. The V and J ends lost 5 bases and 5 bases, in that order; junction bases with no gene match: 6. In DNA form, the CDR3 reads TGTGCCAGCAGTCCGGGACAGAGAGACGAGCAGTACTTC. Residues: CASSPGQRDEQYF. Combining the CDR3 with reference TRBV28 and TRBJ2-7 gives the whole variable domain DVKVTQSSRYLVKRTGEKVFLECVQDMDHENMFWYRQDPGLGLRLIYFSYDVKMKEKGDIPEGYSVSREKKERFSLILESASTNQTSMYLCASSPGQRDEQYFGPGTRLTVT.

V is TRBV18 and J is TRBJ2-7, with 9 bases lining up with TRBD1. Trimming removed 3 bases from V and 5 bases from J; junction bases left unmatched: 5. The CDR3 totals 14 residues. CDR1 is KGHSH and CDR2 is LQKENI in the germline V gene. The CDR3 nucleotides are TGTGCCAGCTCACCGGGACAGGGAAGGGACGAGCAGTACTTC. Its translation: CASSPGQGRDEQYF.

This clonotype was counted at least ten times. The CDR3 region is CASSPGPRSGNTIYF. CDR3 coding DNA: TGTGCCAGCAGTCCGGGACCGCGGTCTGGAAACACCATATATTTT. V usage is TRBV28 and J usage is TRBJ1-3; D perhaps matches TRBD1 (5 bases). The CDR3 is made up of 15 amino acids. With 5 bases removed from V and 1 base from J, the gap between germline ends came to 12 bases. Germline lookup yields CDR1 MDHEN and CDR2 SYDVKM.

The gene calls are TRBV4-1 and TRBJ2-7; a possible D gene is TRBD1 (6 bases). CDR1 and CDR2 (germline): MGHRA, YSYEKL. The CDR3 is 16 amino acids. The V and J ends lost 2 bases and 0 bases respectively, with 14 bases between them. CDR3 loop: CASSQRDSGASYEQYF. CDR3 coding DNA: TGCGCCAGCAGCCAAAGGGATTCAGGGGCCTCCTACGAGCAGTACTTC.

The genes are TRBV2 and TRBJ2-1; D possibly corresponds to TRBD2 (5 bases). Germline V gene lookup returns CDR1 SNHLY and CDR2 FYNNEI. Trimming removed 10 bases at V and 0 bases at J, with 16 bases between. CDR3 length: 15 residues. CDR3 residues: CATAVSASSYNEQFF. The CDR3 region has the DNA TGTGCCACCGCGGTTAGCGCGAGCTCCTACAATGAGCAGTTCTTC.

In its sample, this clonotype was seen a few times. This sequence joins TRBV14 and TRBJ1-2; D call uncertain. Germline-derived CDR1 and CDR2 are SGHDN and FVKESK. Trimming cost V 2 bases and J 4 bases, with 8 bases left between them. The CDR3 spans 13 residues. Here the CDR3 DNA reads TGTGCCAGCAGCCAATATAGGGCCTATGGCTACACCTTC. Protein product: CASSQYRAYGYTF.

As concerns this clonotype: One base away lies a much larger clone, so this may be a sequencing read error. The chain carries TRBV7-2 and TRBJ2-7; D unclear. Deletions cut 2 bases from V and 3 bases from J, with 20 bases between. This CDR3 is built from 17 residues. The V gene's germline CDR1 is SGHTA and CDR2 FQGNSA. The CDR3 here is CASSLRLTVNPNYEQYF. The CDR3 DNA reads TGTGCCAGCAGCTTAAGGCTTACTGTTAATCCGAACTACGAGCAGTACTTC.

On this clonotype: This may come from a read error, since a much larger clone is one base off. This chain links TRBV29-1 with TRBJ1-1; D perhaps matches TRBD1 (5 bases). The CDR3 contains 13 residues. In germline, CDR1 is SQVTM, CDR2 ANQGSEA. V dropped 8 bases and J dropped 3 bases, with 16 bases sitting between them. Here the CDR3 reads CSSPGRGDTEAFF. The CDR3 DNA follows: TGCAGCTCACCGGGACGGGGGGACACTGAAGCTTTCTTT.

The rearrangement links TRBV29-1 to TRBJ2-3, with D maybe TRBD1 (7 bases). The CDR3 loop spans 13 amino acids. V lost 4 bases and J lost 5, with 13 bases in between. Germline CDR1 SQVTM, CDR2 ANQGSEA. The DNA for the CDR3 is TGCAGCGTTGCTGGGCAGGGGGGAGATACGCAGTATTTT. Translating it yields CSVAGQGGDTQYF.

The CDR3 DNA is TGTGCCAGCAAGAGGGACAGCCTCTCTGGAAACACCATATATTTT. This translates into CASKRDSLSGNTIYF. The chain employs TRBV11-2 and TRBJ1-3; 7 bases map to TRBD1. The V and J ends lost 7 bases and 0 bases, in that order; junction bases with no gene match: 6. Germline CDR1 is SGHAT and CDR2 is FQNNGV. There are 15 residues in the CDR3.